Presented here are 22 T cell receptor beta chains from one specimen sequenced in a study of blood T cells in healthy people across ages. With a J-beta primer mix and a sample-barcoded 5' primer, a second PCR ran 7 to 11 cycles. One entry per CDR3 protein results from TCRdb running MiXCR on the 5' RACE reads. The sample lists around 800,000 distinct CDR3 sequences, less than 60% occurring once. What was sequenced was blood. All receptors come from a man older than 75 in good health.

This clonotype was counted only a few times. The CDR3 loop is CASAKGVSSYNEQFF. CDR3 sequence (DNA): TGTGCCAGCGCGAAGGGGGTTAGCTCCTACAATGAGCAGTTCTTC. This chain connects TRBV7-2 to TRBJ2-1; D is possibly TRBD1 (6 bases). There are 15 residues in the CDR3. Trimming cost V 8 bases and J 0 bases, with 14 bases left between them. From germline, CDR1 is SGHTA and CDR2 FQGNSA.

The rearrangement joins TRBV9 to TRBJ2-1; 11 bases are shared with TRBD2. Germline CDR1 and CDR2: SGDLS and YYNGEE. With V trimmed by 3 bases and J by 4 bases, 6 bases remained unmatched. The CDR3 contains 16 residues. The CDR3 DNA sequence: TGTGCCAGCAGCGGATCATCTAGCGGGAGGTACAATGAGCAGTTCTTC. It encodes CASSGSSSGRYNEQFF.

This chain connects TRBV6-6 to TRBJ2-1; D gene unclear. The V and J ends lost 3 bases and 5 bases respectively, with 11 bases between them. In germline, CDR1 is MNHNY, CDR2 SVGAGI (reference sequence). This CDR3 region has 14 residues. CDR3: CASSYRQVNNEQFF. As DNA, the CDR3 is TGTGCCAGCAGTTATCGCCAGGTGAACAATGAGCAGTTCTTC.

This clonotype was counted a few times. The rearrangement links TRBV20-1 to TRBJ2-3; TRBD2 is a possible D gene (6 bases). The CDR3 spans 14 residues. Germline V CDR1 and CDR2: DFQATT, SNEGSKA (reference sequence). V lost 5 bases to trimming and J lost 2 bases, with 14 bases between them. CDR3 DNA sequence: TGCAGTGCTTCTGGACTAACCCCCACAGATACGCAGTATTTT. This codes for CSASGLTPTDTQYF.

The chain recombines TRBV12-3 or TRBV12-4 with TRBJ2-7, with TRBD1 as a possible D gene (6 bases). The V gene lost 4 bases and the J gene lost 7 bases, with 23 bases spanning the gap. The CDR3 has 16 residues. CDR3: CASSSGTPNPYNEQYF. DNA for the CDR3: TGTGCCAGCAGTTCCGGGACACCCAATCCCTACAATGAGCAGTACTTC.

V gene TRBV10-3 combines with J gene TRBJ2-1, with 8 bases lining up with TRBD2. Germline CDR1 ENHRY, CDR2 SYGVKD. The CDR3 contains 17 residues. The V and J ends lost 4 bases and 1 base, in that order; junction bases with no gene match: 9. The CDR3 DNA follows: TGTGCCATCAGTGGACCAAGCGGGAGAGGGTCCTACAATGAGCAGTTCTTC. It translates to CAISGPSGRGSYNEQFF.

In this sample, this clonotype turned up a few times. The CDR3 sequence: CASSQELGTGSYEQYF. DNA of the CDR3: TGTGCCAGCAGCCAAGAATTAGGGACGGGATCCTACGAGCAGTACTTC. The gene calls are TRBV3-1 and TRBJ2-7, with D perhaps assigned TRBD1 or TRBD2 (5 bases each). Germline assignment: CDR1 LGHDT and CDR2 YNNKEL (reference sequence). Trimming took off 0 bases at V and 1 base at J, with 13 bases between the two ends. CDR3 length: 16 amino acids.

Only a few counts were recorded for this clonotype. Since a much larger clone is just one base distant, this may be a read error. This chain connects TRBV4-2 to TRBJ2-7; 10 bases are shared with TRBD2. The CDR3 spans 15 residues. Germline CDR1 LGHNA, CDR2 YNFKEQ. The trim removed 1 base at V and 10 bases at J, leaving 10 bases unmatched. CDR3 sequence reads: CASSQALRTSGEQYF. CDR3 bases: TGTGCCAGCAGCCAAGCATTGAGGACTAGCGGTGAACAGTACTTC.

To note about this clonotype: A read error may explain this, as a much larger clone is one base away. This chain connects TRBV7-2 to TRBJ1-1; no reliable D call. The CDR3 runs to 15 residues. Germline-derived CDR1 and CDR2 are SGHTA and FQGNSA. CDR3 amino acids: CASSLGPVQNTEVFF. In nucleotides, the CDR3 is TGTGCCAGCAGCTTAGGGCCAGTCCAGAACACTGAAGTTTTCTTT.

As regards this clonotype: A read error may account for a junction end that differs from germline. The chain combines TRBV25-1 with TRBJ1-6, with 9 bases lining up with TRBD1. From germline, CDR1 is MGHDK and CDR2 SYGVNS. CDR3 length: 15 residues. CDR3 coding DNA: TGTGCCGGCAGTGAATGGGGGACAGGGAATTCGCCCCTCCACTTT. It encodes CAGSEWGTGNSPLHF. Looking up the rest from reference TRBV25-1 and TRBJ1-6 gives the full variable domain: EADIYQTPRYLVIGTGKKITLECSQTMGHDKMYWYQQDPGMELHLIHYSYGVNSTEKGDLSSESTVSRIRTEHFPLTLESARPSHTSQYLCAGSEWGTGNSPLHFGNGTRLTVT.

For the CDR3, the DNA is TGTGCCAGCAGCGTAGGGGGACGGGGTTTAGGATCCTACGAGCAGTACTTC. Translated, it gives CASSVGGRGLGSYEQYF. The gene calls are TRBV9 and TRBJ2-4; D assignment may be TRBD1 or TRBD2 (5 bases each). The tail of the sequence fits TRBJ2-7 better, so the J call may be wrong. The germline V gene encodes CDR1 SGDLS and CDR2 YYNGEE. This CDR3 region has 17 residues.

This clonotype was observed at least ten times. The V gene is TRBV4-2, the J gene TRBJ2-5; 8 positions match TRBD2. Germline V lookup: CDR1 LGHNA, CDR2 YNFKEQ. The ends lost 4 bases at V and 0 bases at J; junction bases unmatched: 4. This CDR3 region has 15 residues. As DNA, the CDR3 is TGTGCCAGCAGCCGAACACTAGCGGACCAAGAGACCCAGTACTTC. Residues: CASSRTLADQETQYF.

This clonotype was detected ten times or more. CDR3 DNA: TGCAGCGTTGCGGTAGCGGGAGTTACAGATACGCAGTATTTT. This codes for CSVAVAGVTDTQYF. The chain employs TRBV29-1 and TRBJ2-3, with 9 bases aligning to TRBD2. In germline, CDR1 is SQVTM, CDR2 ANQGSEA. V lost 4 bases and J lost 3; bases outside the gene matches: 5. The CDR3 is made up of 14 amino acids.

The CDR3 coding sequence is TGCGCCAGCAGCTTGGACAGGGGGTCGGCCTACACCTTC. The encoded protein is CASSLDRGSAYTF. V gene TRBV5-1 combines with J gene TRBJ1-2, with 8 nucleotides matching TRBD1. This CDR3 region has 13 residues. Germline loops: CDR1 SGHRS, CDR2 YFSETQ. Losses at the gene ends were 0 bases for V and 10 bases for J; bases not matched to a gene: 5. Combining the CDR3 with reference TRBV5-1 and TRBJ1-2 gives the whole variable domain KAGVTQTPRYLIKTRGQQVTLSCSPISGHRSVSWYQQTPGQGLQFLFEYFSETQRNKGNFPGRFSGRQFSNSRSEMNVSTLELGDSALYLCASSLDRGSAYTFGSGTRLTVV.

This CDR3 reads CASSQRNSYNEQFF. The CDR3 bases are TGCGCCAGCAGCCAAAGAAACAGTTACAATGAGCAGTTCTTC. The J gene is TRBJ2-1, the V gene TRBV4-1, with no clear D. The V end lost 2 bases, the J end lost 4 bases, and 9 bases lay between the germline ends. Per the germline V gene, CDR1 is MGHRA and CDR2 is YSYEKL. CDR3 length: 14 amino acids.

Here the CDR3 DNA reads TGTGCCAGCAGCGAAGGACAGCGCCTCTACGAGCAGTACTTC. Protein sequence: CASSEGQRLYEQYF. The V and J genes are TRBV7-2 and TRBJ2-7; D may be TRBD1 (6 bases). The CDR3 spans 14 residues. Germline CDR1 is SGHTA and CDR2 is FQGNSA. V was pared by 5 bases and J by 3 bases, with 14 bases between.

This clonotype came up a few times. V and J are TRBV5-1 and TRBJ2-6; TRBD2 agrees at 12 bases. Germline loops: CDR1 SGHRS, CDR2 YFSETQ. Germline trimming cut 3 bases from V and 3 bases from J; bases unmatched to any gene: 7. This CDR3 spans 18 amino acids. The CDR3 DNA reads TGCGCCAGCAGCTCCCTACTAGCGGGAGGTTTTGGGGCCAACGTCCTGACTTTC. Translation: CASSSLLAGGFGANVLTF.

The V and J genes are TRBV6-6 and TRBJ1-4; D is perhaps TRBD1 (6 bases). CDR3 size: 16 residues. V was cut by 5 bases and J by 1 base, with 14 bases left in between. In germline, CDR1 is MNHNY, CDR2 SVGAGI (reference sequence). The CDR3 sequence: CASSQSGAGTNEKLFF. CDR3 nucleotide sequence: TGTGCCAGCAGTCAGTCGGGGGCGGGAACTAATGAAAAACTGTTTTTT.

The chain employs TRBV20-1 and TRBJ2-1, with D unclear. With 0 bases removed from V and 8 bases from J, the gap between germline ends came to 20 bases. Looked up from germline, CDR1 is DFQATT and CDR2 is SNEGSKA (reference sequence). The CDR3 is 16 residues long. For the CDR3, the DNA is TGCAGTGCTAGAGATCCAGATTCTGTTCTGTCGGATGAGCAGTTCTTC. This translates into CSARDPDSVLSDEQFF.

This clonotype was detected a few times. V usage is TRBV30 and J usage is TRBJ1-4; perhaps TRBD1 as D (5 bases). The CDR3 extends over 14 amino acids. Germline loops: CDR1 GTSNPN, CDR2 SVGIG (reference sequence). V was clipped by 3 bases and J by 4 bases, with 12 bases between them. CDR3 protein: CAWRKGTGNEKLFF. CDR3 DNA: TGTGCCTGGAGGAAGGGCACAGGTAATGAAAAACTGTTTTTT. The full variable domain, completed using reference TRBV30 and TRBJ1-4, is SQTIHQWPATLVQPVGSPLSLECTVEGTSNPNLYWYRQAAGRGLQLLFYSVGIGQISSEVPQNLSASRPQDRQFILSSKKLLLSDSGFYLCAWRKGTGNEKLFFGSGTQLSVL.

The chain employs TRBV20-1 and TRBJ1-5; tentative D call: TRBD1 (5 bases). Germline lookup yields CDR1 DFQATT and CDR2 SNEGSKA (reference sequence). The CDR3 is 14 residues long. Deletions cut 6 bases from V and 4 bases from J, with 16 bases between. The CDR3 reads CSATIGGANQPQHF. CDR3 nucleotides: TGCAGTGCAACCATAGGTGGGGCAAATCAGCCCCAGCATTTT.

The rearrangement uses TRBV6-2 or TRBV6-3 and TRBJ2-6; possibly TRBD1 for D (5 bases). Germline V gene data show CDR1 as MNHEY and CDR2 as SVGEGT. Trimming pared 5 bases from V and 0 bases from J, leaving 11 bases between. This CDR3 has 16 residues. The CDR3 region is CASSRTFHSGANVLTF. CDR3 sequence (DNA): TGTGCCAGCAGTCGGACATTCCACTCTGGGGCCAACGTCCTGACTTTC.